The 16 T cell receptor beta chains listed next were all sequenced from one sample in a study of CD4 and CD8 cells across lung adenocarcinoma regions. Each CDR3 protein gets one entry after TCRdb re-called the PCR reads with MiXCR. Of 9,000 to 13,000 distinct CDR3 sequences detected, around half appear once; the ten largest clones hold around 21%. Material for sequencing was CD4+ T cells from the center of a lung tumor. The receptor set was obtained from a male donor with lung adenocarcinoma. The CD4 and CD8 labels of this study may be unreliable.

The rearrangement uses TRBV6-5 and TRBJ2-5; 9 bases map to TRBD2. The closer fit of TRBJ2-7 to the DNA end suggests the J call may be wrong. CDR3 length: 15 amino acids. The V gene's germline CDR1 is MNHEY and CDR2 SVGAGI. The CDR3 spells CASSFGGPAGGEQYF. CDR3 sequence (DNA): TGTGCCAGCAGTTTTGGGGGTCCAGCGGGAGGCGAGCAGTACTTC.

This clonotype was seen only once. V is TRBV14 and J is TRBJ2-4; a possible D gene is TRBD2 (5 bases). The germline V gene encodes CDR1 SGHDN and CDR2 FVKESK. Trimming left V 3 bases short and J 9 bases short, with 15 bases between. CDR3 length: 14 residues. For the CDR3, the DNA is TGTGCCAGCAGCCAGACCTCCAAAGGGAGCATTCAGTACTTC. As protein: CASSQTSKGSIQYF.

This clonotype has just one count. The chain employs TRBV6-1 and TRBJ2-5; D call uncertain. The assigned J gene may be wrong: the sequence end matches TRBJ2-7 better. Germline V gene lookup returns CDR1 MNHNS and CDR2 SASEGT. The CDR3 sequence is 13 residues long. Here the CDR3 DNA reads TGTGCCAGCAGTGAACAGATGGAATACGAGCAGTACTTC. As protein: CASSEQMEYEQYF.

The chain recombines TRBV12-3 or TRBV12-4 with TRBJ2-3; possible D gene TRBD1, 5 bases. V was cut by 8 bases and J by 14 bases, with 26 bases left in between. The CDR3 has 14 amino acids. This CDR3 reads CASCRAVSTGELYF. CDR3 nucleotides: TGTGCCAGCTGCCGGGCTGTGAGCACAGGTGAGCTGTATTTT.

This clonotype was seen only a few times. The rearrangement links TRBV6-1 to TRBJ2-1, with 12 positions matching TRBD2. There are 15 residues in the CDR3. V lost 4 bases and J lost 2; bases outside the gene matches: 0. Germline lookup yields CDR1 MNHNS and CDR2 SASEGT. CDR3 sequence reads: CASSGLAGAYNEQFF. CDR3 DNA: TGTGCCAGCAGTGGACTAGCGGGAGCCTACAATGAGCAGTTCTTC.

There are a few counts of this clonotype. The J gene is TRBJ1-1, the V gene TRBV20-1; TRBD1 aligns across 7 bases. The CDR3 is made up of 15 amino acids. Germline CDR1 is DFQATT and CDR2 is SNEGSKA (reference sequence). V shed 3 bases and J 2 bases; nucleotides not matched to a gene: 9. The CDR3 protein is CSARDRSSPNTEAFF. As DNA, the CDR3 is TGCAGTGCTAGGGACAGGAGCTCCCCAAACACTGAAGCTTTCTTT.

The CDR3 DNA is TGTGCCAGCAGTTTAGAGGCCAGCCTTTGGGGGGGCTACACCTTC. Translating it yields CASSLEASLWGGYTF. V and J are TRBV27 and TRBJ1-2; D perhaps matches TRBD1 (5 bases). V was shortened by 2 bases and J by 8 bases, with 18 bases between the two germline ends. The CDR3 loop spans 15 amino acids. Germline V lookup: CDR1 MNHEY, CDR2 SMNVEV (reference sequence).

Regarding this clonotype: One end of the junction fails to match germline, which may point to a read error. The rearrangement uses TRBV6-1 and TRBJ2-3, with TRBD2 identical over 9 bases. In germline, CDR1 is MNHNS, CDR2 SASEGT. This CDR3 has 16 amino acids. CDR3 residues: CASAGGGGRDTDTQYF. In DNA form, the CDR3 reads TGTGCTAGCGCGGGGGGGGGGGGTAGGGACACAGATACCCAGTATTTT.

The table lists this clonotype with a few counts. This chain joins TRBV5-1 and TRBJ2-1; no clear D gene. The CDR3 spans 13 residues. Trimming stripped 2 bases from V and 8 bases from J, with 11 bases between. CDR1 and CDR2 from the germline V gene are SGHRS and YFSETQ. Here the CDR3 reads CASSLRSFYEQFF. The CDR3 coding sequence is TGCGCCAGCAGCTTACGGAGTTTCTATGAGCAGTTCTTC.

A word on this clonotype: At one end the junction does not follow the germline gene, possibly because of a read error. This rearrangement joins TRBV10-3 to TRBJ2-3; 9 bases are a match to TRBD2. The CDR3 sequence is 14 residues long. The germline gives CDR1 ENHRY, CDR2 SYGVKD. In DNA, the CDR3 is TGTGCCGGAAAATTAGCGGGAGAGACAGATACTCAGTATTTT. This sequence encodes CAGKLAGETDTQYF.

In the case of this clonotype: The conserved final phenylalanine or tryptophan is absent from the CDR3, which likely points to a read error. It is unclear where the CDR3 begins or ends on the DNA, so no DNA is shown, and the CDR3 is as TCRdb lists it. The chain carries TRBV10-3 and TRBJ2-6; the table's D gene call, TRBD1, was not cross checked with the DNA. The CDR3 has 8 residues if both end residues are counted. Looked up from germline, CDR1 is ENHRY and CDR2 is SYGVKD. The CDR3 reads CAISDPPE.

The rearrangement uses TRBV10-2 and TRBJ2-5; TRBD2 matches at 10 bases. The CDR3 extends over 17 amino acids. Germline V gene lookup returns CDR1 WSHSY and CDR2 SAAADI. V shed 3 bases and J 11 bases; nucleotides not matched to a gene: 18. The CDR3, as DNA: TGCGCCAGCAGTGAATTAGCGGGAGGAGAATCCTACAATGAGCAGTACTTC. Its protein is CASSELAGGESYNEQYF.

This clonotype occurred many times. The CDR3 is CASSLMGDPENTGELFF. The CDR3 DNA reads as TGTGCCAGCAGCTTAATGGGAGATCCGGAGAACACCGGGGAGCTGTTTTTT. This chain connects TRBV7-3 to TRBJ2-2, with a possible D match to TRBD2 (5 bases). The CDR3 is 17 residues long. V was cut by 1 base and J by 1 base, with 13 bases left in between. Germline lookup yields CDR1 SGHTA and CDR2 FQGTGA.

This clonotype is judged medium-sized (0.01 to 0.1%). The chain links TRBV6-1 to TRBJ2-5; D possibly corresponds to TRBD1 (5 bases). Trimming took 3 bases from V and 5 from J, leaving 16 bases between them. The germline V gene has CDR1 MNHNS and CDR2 SASEGT. This CDR3 is 15 amino acids long. Here the CDR3 reads CASSDTMGQGETQYF. In nucleotides, the CDR3 is TGTGCCAGCAGTGATACAATGGGGCAAGGGGAGACCCAGTACTTC.

V and J are TRBV27 and TRBJ1-4; D unclear. The V and J ends lost 1 base and 8 bases respectively, with 8 bases between them. Germline loops: CDR1 MNHEY, CDR2 SMNVEV (reference sequence). This CDR3 is 13 amino acids long. The DNA of the CDR3 is TGTGCCAGCAGTTTATGGGGAGACGAAAAACTGTTTTTT. It codes for CASSLWGDEKLFF.

The V gene is TRBV6-1, the J gene TRBJ2-1; the match to TRBD2 covers 8 bases. The CDR3 is made up of 15 amino acids. Germline loops: CDR1 MNHNS, CDR2 SASEGT. The J segment lost 4 bases and the V segment lost 3 bases, leaving 5 bases of the junction unmatched. CDR3 bases: TGTGCCAGCAGTGATCAGGGACTAGTATACAATGAGCAGTTCTTC. It codes for CASSDQGLVYNEQFF.